The source of this T cell receptor (beta chain) is a study of cytomegalovirus exposure and HLA in healthy donors. The CDR3 loop spans 11 amino acids. Trimming removed 7 bases at V and 4 bases at J, with 10 bases between. From germline, CDR1 is DFQATT and CDR2 SNEGSKA (reference sequence). Vbeta (60) and Jbeta (13) primers were used in the PCR. The data were produced by immunoSEQ multiplex PCR, yet TCRdb's version contains in-frame clones alone and is incomplete. The sample holds roughly 200,000 clones. What was sequenced was PBMCs. The sequence derives from a man younger than 45 in good health and CMV-seronegative. This rearrangement joins TRBV20-1 to TRBJ1-2, with TRBD1 as a possible D gene (6 bases). CDR3 sequence: CSGGTSYGYTF. In DNA form, the CDR3 reads TGCAGTGGGGGGACAAGCTATGGCTACACCTTC.